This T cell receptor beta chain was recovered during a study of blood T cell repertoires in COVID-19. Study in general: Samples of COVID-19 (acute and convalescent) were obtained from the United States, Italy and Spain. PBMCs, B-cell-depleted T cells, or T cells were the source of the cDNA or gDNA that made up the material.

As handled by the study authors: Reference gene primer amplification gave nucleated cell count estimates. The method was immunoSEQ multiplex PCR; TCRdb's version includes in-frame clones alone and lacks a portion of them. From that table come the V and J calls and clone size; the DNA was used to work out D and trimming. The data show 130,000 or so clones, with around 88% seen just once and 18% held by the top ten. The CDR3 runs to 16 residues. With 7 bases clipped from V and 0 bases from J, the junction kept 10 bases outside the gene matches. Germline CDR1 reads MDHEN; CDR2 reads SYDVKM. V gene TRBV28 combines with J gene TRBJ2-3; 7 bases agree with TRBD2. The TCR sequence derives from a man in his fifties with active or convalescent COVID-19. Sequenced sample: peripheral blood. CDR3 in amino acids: CASIGGGQPSTDTQYF. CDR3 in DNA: TGTGCCAGCATTGGGGGAGGGCAACCAAGCACAGATACGCAGTATTTT.